This T cell receptor (beta chain) comes out of a study of CD8+ T cells in alopecia areata (dated by TCRdb to between 2018 and 2020). For context, the study as a whole: In both human patients and the C3H/HeJ mouse model, the study applied high-throughput TCRbeta sequencing to look at T cell clonal expansion in alopecia areata. Human TCRbeta sequencing covered scalp tissue and sorted CD4+ and CD8+ peripheral blood T cells from patchy and totalis/universalis alopecia areata patients and healthy controls. Scalp clonality was compared across normal scalp (n=4), patchy alopecia areata scalp (n=8), and alopecia totalis/universalis scalp (n=8). RNA was extracted with the PAXgene miRNA kit for fixed scalp, the miRNeasy kit for PBMCs, and the RNeasy kit for mouse skin. Amplification of TCRbeta CDR3 regions was done by immunoSEQ multiplex PCR using 35 Vbeta forward primers and 13 Jbeta reverse primers.

Comments on this clone: Its antigen specificity is not known. Base qualities are not at hand, and no much larger clone is one base apart.

Library method: the immunoSEQ multiplex PCR assay. RNA was extracted from all samples and reverse transcribed into cDNA as template for TCR sequencing. First-strand cDNA was synthesized with SuperScript III using a 2:1 mix of oligo-dT and random hexamers. Amplification bias was assessed with a synthetic immune receptor repertoire, and residual bias was removed computationally. The paper's processing steps were these. Raw reads were preprocessed to remove errors, and CDR3 was defined by IMGT conventions from the conserved cysteine to phenylalanine. Clonality was calculated as 1 minus Shannon entropy normalized by log2 of the number of productive unique TCRs. Whether each scalp clone was CD4 or CD8 was inferred by checking scalp TCRbeta sequences against the CD4 and CD8 repertoires from sorted blood. TCRdb stores this immuneACCESS table with in-frame sequences only. Part of the clones is absent; in the studies checked, under half of the shortfall reflects unresolved V genes, and no reason is known for the rest. That table furnishes V, J and clone size, whereas the DNA furnished D and trimming. The sample profile shows approximately 58,000 clones; roughly 45% of them were found once. The top ten clones comprise about 53% of the sample.

Peripheral blood and lesional scalp punch biopsies were obtained from patients with alopecia areata. PBMCs were separated by density centrifugation and stained for CD3, CD4 and CD8, after which CD4+ and CD8+ T cells were sorted on a FACSAria. The untreated alopecia areata patients were recruited through a multicenter biomarker study. For several biomarker-study patients, blood CD8+ T cells were further sorted into NKG2D-low and NKG2D-high fractions. CDR1 and CDR2 are read off the germline V gene (reference sequence) as SEHNR and FQNEAQ. From the cysteine up to the phenylalanine, the CDR3 has a length of 13 residues. Only the CDR3 DNA is retained, 39 bases long and in frame from the first base. V loses 5 bases of germline sequence and J loses 7 bases, and the interval between the two ends is 14 bases. Findings and caveats that apply to the study as a whole: TCR sequences shared between patients were less clear than in mice, possibly partly because of HLA diversity in the patient population. Resident alphabeta T cells in normal human skin are also sequenced, complicating scalp TCR repertoire analysis, unlike mouse skin dominated by gammadelta T cells. Lesional scalp, especially in alopecia totalis/universalis, showed higher clonality and more expanded CD8+ clones than normal scalp, suggesting antigenic drive.

The TCR comes from a human donor with alopecia areata. Material for sequencing was NKG2D-low CD8+ T cells sorted from blood. The meaning of the sample's cell subset or site label: sorted CD8+ NKG2D-low blood T cells. In this chain, TRBV7-9 is recombined with TRBJ1-2, with an unclear D gene assignment. The encoded CDR3 is CASSPLVGFGYTF. Here is the DNA: TGTGCCAGCAGCCCCCTAGTCGGGTTTGGCTACACCTTC.